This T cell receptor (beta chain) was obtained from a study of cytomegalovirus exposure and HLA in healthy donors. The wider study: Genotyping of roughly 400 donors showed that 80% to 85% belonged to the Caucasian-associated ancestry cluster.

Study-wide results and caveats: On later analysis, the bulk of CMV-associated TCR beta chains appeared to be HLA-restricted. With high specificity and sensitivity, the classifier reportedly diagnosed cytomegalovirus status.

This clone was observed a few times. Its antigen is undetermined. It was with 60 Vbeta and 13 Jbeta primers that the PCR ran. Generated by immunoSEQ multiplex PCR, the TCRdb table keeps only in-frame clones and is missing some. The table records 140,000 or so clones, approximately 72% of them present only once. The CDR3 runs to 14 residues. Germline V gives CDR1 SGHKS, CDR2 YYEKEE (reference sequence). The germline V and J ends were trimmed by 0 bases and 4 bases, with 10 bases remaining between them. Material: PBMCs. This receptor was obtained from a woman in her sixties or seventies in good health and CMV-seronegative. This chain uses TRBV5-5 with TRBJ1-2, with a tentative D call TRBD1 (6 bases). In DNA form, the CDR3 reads TGTGCCAGCAGCTTGGGTGGGGACACCTATGGCTACACCTTC. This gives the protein CASSLGGDTYGYTF.